The T cell receptor beta chain described here comes from a study of cytomegalovirus exposure and HLA in healthy donors. Study-level findings and limits: A link between a missense DCLRE1C variant and TCR beta V- and J-gene trimming emerged from a later analysis.

In the PCR, 60 Vbeta and 13 Jbeta primers were used. Generated by immunoSEQ multiplex PCR, the TCRdb table keeps only in-frame clones and is missing some. In the table there are around 85,000 clones, around 81% of which are singletons. With regard to this clone: Its antigen is currently unknown.

The CDR3 consists of 15 residues. The ends were cut back, 1 base at V and 4 bases at J, with 13 bases in the middle. CDR1 is LGHNA and CDR2 is YNFKEQ in the germline V gene. The rearrangement joins TRBV4-2 to TRBJ1-2; D is perhaps TRBD1 (5 bases). The TCR comes from a male donor in good health and CMV-seronegative. The sequencing sample was made of PBMCs. In DNA form, the CDR3 reads TGTGCCAGCAGCCAAGCTACCACCGGGGGCTATGGCTACACCTTC. This codes for CASSQATTGGYGYTF.